Presented here are 7 T cell receptor beta chains from one specimen sequenced in a study of blood T cell repertoires in COVID-19. Produced via immunoSEQ multiplex PCR; TCRdb's table is partial and in-frame only. This sample has about 62,000 clones, with about nine tenths found just once. Material for sequencing was peripheral blood. These receptors were obtained from a woman aged 80 or over with acute or convalescent COVID-19.

The CDR3 nucleotides read TGTGCCAGCAGTTACTCGCGGGACGGGAATGAAAAACTGTTTTTT. Its protein is CASSYSRDGNEKLFF. The V and J genes are TRBV6-6 and TRBJ1-4; tentative D call: TRBD1 (5 bases). V was shortened by 0 bases and J by 5 bases, with 10 bases between the two germline ends. There are 15 residues in the CDR3. In germline, CDR1 is MNHNY, CDR2 SVGAGI (reference sequence).

The gene calls are TRBV19 and TRBJ2-5; D gene unclear. Germline V gene data show CDR1 as LNHDA and CDR2 as SQIVND (reference sequence). The CDR3 extends over 14 amino acids. With 1 base removed from V and 1 base from J, the gap between germline ends came to 7 bases. In nucleotides, the CDR3 is TGTGCCAGTAGTATAGCTGGGCTCCAAGAGACCCAGTACTTC. It encodes CASSIAGLQETQYF.

The chain carries TRBV12-3 or TRBV12-4 and TRBJ1-5, with D unresolved. V was trimmed by 2 bases and J by 7 bases, leaving 9 bases between them. The CDR3 covers 13 residues. CDR3 protein: CASSLPPGQPQHF. In DNA form, the CDR3 reads TGTGCCAGCAGTTTACCTCCGGGGCAGCCCCAGCATTTT.

The chain combines TRBV28 with TRBJ1-1; D perhaps matches TRBD1 (5 bases). The CDR3 length is 14 residues. V lost 5 bases to trimming and J lost 3 bases, with 13 bases between them. Germline V gives CDR1 MDHEN, CDR2 SYDVKM. CDR3 DNA sequence: TGTGCCAGCAGTGGGGGGAATTGGGACACTGAAGCTTTCTTT. Its translation: CASSGGNWDTEAFF.

This clone was seen once. The same CDR3 can be traced to other DNA sequences in this sample. The V call is TRBV12-3 or TRBV12-4, the J call TRBJ1-2; no definite D call. This CDR3 spans 12 amino acids. The ends were cut back, 1 base at V and 8 bases at J, with 8 bases in the middle. CDR3 DNA: TGTGCCAGCAGTTTAGGGCCTCGCGGCTACACCTTC. This codes for CASSLGPRGYTF.

The chain has TRBV5-1 and TRBJ1-5; D uncertain. CDR1 and CDR2 from the germline V gene are SGHRS and YFSETQ. Trimming pared 2 bases from V and 3 bases from J, leaving 15 bases between. This CDR3 is built from 16 residues. The CDR3 protein is CASSFTVSSPNQPQHF. In DNA, the CDR3 is TGCGCCAGCAGCTTCACAGTATCATCCCCCAATCAGCCCCAGCATTTT.

The V call is TRBV18, the J call TRBJ2-5, with D unclear. V lost 6 bases, J lost 2 bases, and 13 bases lay in between. Germline CDR1 reads KGHSH; CDR2 reads LQKENI. The CDR3 extends over 14 amino acids. In nucleotides, the CDR3 is TGTGCCAGCTCTCGCTCTGCCGGGCAAGAGACCCAGTACTTC. This gives the protein CASSRSAGQETQYF.